This TCR beta chain appears in the sequencing data of a study of long-term antiretroviral therapy in people with HIV (dated 2022 in TCRdb). Background for the entire study: The earliest samples were collected approximately a decade before the 2015 WHO recommendation for immediate ART, a period when ART was typically delayed until CD4 counts fell. A total of fewer than 200 cryopreserved PBMC samples were contributed to the cohort by 30 adults with confirmed HIV infection, with samples collected serially over a mean of about 6 years (range 1-12). Whether ART initiation and durable HIV suppression were associated with changes in peripheral blood TRB repertoire composition and diversity was tested in a retrospective serial study. No cross-contamination during QIAcube processing was shown when test extractions of a monoclonal T-cell line were performed alongside fewer than 35 polyclonal samples. Among the 25 to 35 participants with HIV, around ten were female.

To be included, a participant needed at least one PBMC sample from before ART initiation plus at least two post-ART samples. Every participant with HIV received treatment in the United States of America. Cryopreserved samples of about 1-10 million PBMC were thawed and washed before DNA extraction. At the time of the earliest PBMC sample, participants with HIV were aged between about 23 and 55 years. Per participant, PBMC samples came from 1-4 timepoints prior to ART initiation and 2-8 timepoints following ART initiation, for a median of 7 samples. Serial HIV viral load, CD4+ T-cell count, ART history and demographic data were obtained for every participant. Using a Qiagen kit on a QIAcube, genomic DNA was extracted from unsorted PBMC, with samples processed in batches of 12. Here is what the overall study found, with its caveats: The samples span the years 2004 to 2017, and the ART regimens used at that time may not be as effective as current regimens. Narrower CDR3 length ranges were observed in HIV repertoires than in controls, and an antigen-experienced repertoire with only a slight naive shift after ART was suggested by the network structure. Inferences about post-ART repertoire changes are limited because no data were available on ART adherence, viral resistance or therapy changes. ART initiation was associated with a significant increase in TRB diversity, but diversity stayed significantly below transplant donor controls even after long-term ART. Expanded TRB clones identified before ART initiation dominated the repertoire at all time points, although this dominance fluctuated and declined in many PLHIV after ART. Owing to limited PBMC availability, only the TCR beta chain was sequenced, without alpha chain pairing. Unsorted PBMC were profiled instead of sorted CD4+ and CD8+ T cells because pre-ART samples had limited cell numbers.

As for this clone: Its antigen is unknown. Base qualities are not at hand, and no much larger clone is one base apart.

The immunoSEQ hsTCRB v3.0 assay was used at survey level resolution to sequence the TRB variable region. A depth of roughly 35,000-55,000 T-cell genomes per sample was targeted for TRB sequencing. Pooled TRB libraries were sequenced on an Illumina MiSeq with a v3 150-cycle kit. From the authors' description of their analysis: Analysis of repertoires was carried out in R inside a reproducible Nextflow workflow spanning QC, data transformation and analysis. LymphoSeq2, an R package for AIRR-Seq data exploration, was used to implement custom analyses. A few samples yielding fewer than 5000 total TRB sequences were excluded, leaving 150 to 200 analyzed HIV repertoires. Among the roughly 190 retained HIV repertoires, around 60 were collected before ART initiation and 120 to 140 were collected after ART initiation. Repertoires were downsampled to 5000 TRB nucleotide sequences, with summary statistics averaged over 100 downsampling iterations. TRB sequences were retained for analysis only if CDR3 regions of at least seven amino acids were present. Diversity was measured with a Shannon entropy-derived clonality score and the Gini coefficient. In repertoire networks, the top 5000 CDR3 amino acid sequences were linked whenever an edit distance of one separated two sequences. Antigen specificity groups and MHC restriction were predicted for TRB CDR3 amino acid sequences with GLIPH2. CDR3 amino acid sequences were matched against VDJdb and McPAS-TCR to flag known CMV, EBV, HIV or tissue antigen associations. Pre-ART, post-ART and control groups were compared with Wilcoxon signed-rank tests and Holm-Bonferroni correction. This is the immuneACCESS table as TCRdb keeps it, with only in-frame sequences that have V and J called. A part of the clones is gone; compared with another copy, unresolved V genes explain less than half, and the rest is unexplained. That table furnishes V, J and clone size, whereas the DNA furnished D and trimming. The sample table contains fewer than 40,000 clones; only one count was recorded for roughly 83% of them. The ten largest clonotypes hold 3% to 4% of the sample.

Based on the germline V gene (reference sequence), the CDR1 and CDR2 sequences are SEHNR and FQNEAQ. Spanning cysteine to phenylalanine, the CDR3 consists of 17 amino acids. The only DNA kept is the CDR3, 51 bases in frame from the first base. V loses 3 bases at its end and J loses 1 base; junction bases beyond the gene matches: 6. Sequencing was performed on unsorted PBMCs, taken 1.9 years after starting antiretroviral therapy. Here the chain combines TRBV7-9 and TRBJ2-2, with 9 bases in between that match TRBD2. The TCR comes from a man aged 18 to 29 with HIV. The nucleotide sequence reads TGTGCCAGCAGCTTTTCGTATAGCGGGGGGAACACCGGGGAGCTGTTTTTT. It encodes CASSFSYSGGNTGELFF.